The 11 T cell receptor beta chains reported below all come from one sample, sequenced in a study of shared clonotypes between healthy human individuals. Only CD45RO-negative cells positively selected for CCR7 counted as naive CD8 cells, so terminally differentiated effector memory CD45RA+ cells were excluded. Generated by immunoSEQ multiplex PCR, the TCRdb table keeps only in-frame clones and is missing some. Among roughly 2,000,000 clones listed, 93% were seen once. Sequenced sample: naive CD8+ T cells from PBMCs. These receptors were obtained from a man aged 18-30 years in good health. Some clones in this sample may be carry-over from other donors' samples.

This clone was recorded a few times. Other DNA sequences from this sample encode an identical CDR3 as well. The gene calls are TRBV27 and TRBJ1-1; no clear D gene. This CDR3 has 14 residues. Germline CDR1 and CDR2: MNHEY and SMNVEV (reference sequence). V dropped 6 bases and J dropped 3 bases, with 14 bases sitting between them. This CDR3 reads CASSLSWGYTEAFF. CDR3 in DNA: TGTGCCAGCAGCCTATCGTGGGGATACACTGAAGCTTTCTTT.

The chain is built from TRBV28 and TRBJ2-5, with 9 positions matching TRBD1. The CDR3 loop spans 16 amino acids. V trimming: 3 bases; J trimming: 2 bases; junction bases outside the gene matches: 7. CDR1 MDHEN and CDR2 SYDVKM come from the germline V gene. CDR3 coding DNA: TGTGCCAGCAGTTTCCCCCCGGGACAGGGACAAGAGACCCAGTACTTC. Its protein product is CASSFPPGQGQETQYF.

The J gene is TRBJ1-1, the V gene TRBV14; possible D gene TRBD1, 5 bases. The V end was cut by 4 bases, the J end by 8 bases, with 20 bases between. Germline CDR1 SGHDN, CDR2 FVKESK. This CDR3 is 15 amino acids long. CDR3 region: CASSPRDLYPLEAFF. Here the CDR3 DNA reads TGTGCCAGCAGCCCCAGGGATCTGTACCCGCTCGAAGCTTTCTTT.

The CDR3 sequence: CASSSTMGGNQPQHF. As DNA, the CDR3 is TGTGCCAGCAGCTCGACAATGGGGGGCAATCAGCCCCAGCATTTT. The rearrangement uses TRBV11-1 and TRBJ1-5; D might be TRBD1 (5 bases). Per germline, CDR1 SGHAT and CDR2 FQDESV (reference sequence). The CDR3 covers 15 residues. The V end was cut by 4 bases, the J end by 2 bases, with 12 bases between.

This chain links TRBV9 with TRBJ2-1; TRBD2 agrees at 10 bases. Germline CDR1 is SGDLS and CDR2 is YYNGEE. J was trimmed by 6 bases and V by 4 bases; bases with no gene match: 10. This CDR3 comprises 16 residues. This chain's CDR3 is CASSTHPGLAANEQFF. The CDR3 nucleotides read TGTGCCAGCAGCACACACCCCGGACTAGCGGCCAATGAGCAGTTCTTC. Variable domain in full (rest from reference TRBV9 and TRBJ2-1): DSGVTQTPKHLITATGQRVTLRCSPRSGDLSVYWYQQSLDQGLQFLIQYYNGEERAKGNILERFSAQQFPDLHSELNLSSLELGDSALYFCASSTHPGLAANEQFFGPGTRLTVL.

J is TRBJ2-2 and V is TRBV27, with TRBD2 matching over 9 bases. The V and J ends lost 3 bases and 4 bases, in that order; junction bases with no gene match: 9. Germline V gene lookup returns CDR1 MNHEY and CDR2 SMNVEV (reference sequence). This CDR3 comprises 17 residues. CDR3 in amino acids: CASSLVAGVGPTGELFF. The CDR3 DNA reads TGTGCCAGCAGTTTGGTAGCGGGAGTGGGGCCCACCGGGGAGCTGTTTTTT.

The chain couples TRBV15 to TRBJ2-1; TRBD2 matches at 8 bases. In germline, CDR1 is LNHNV, CDR2 YYDKDF (reference sequence). The CDR3 runs to 17 residues. Trimming removed 5 bases from V and 7 bases from J; junction bases left unmatched: 16. The CDR3 spells CATSEYSSGRGWNEQFF. The CDR3 nucleotides are TGTGCCACCAGCGAATATTCCAGCGGGAGAGGTTGGAATGAGCAGTTCTTC.

Notes on this clone: The same CDR3 arises from other DNA sequences in this sample as well. The CDR3 nucleotides are TGTGCCAGCAGTTTAGGACAGACCTATGGCTACACCTTC. Translated, it gives CASSLGQTYGYTF. The chain combines TRBV27 with TRBJ1-2, with D possibly matching TRBD1 (6 bases). V dropped 2 bases and J dropped 4 bases, with 8 bases sitting between them. This CDR3 has 13 amino acids. Germline CDR1 reads MNHEY; CDR2 reads SMNVEV (reference sequence).

This clone was picked up a small number of times. This chain links TRBV7-3 with TRBJ2-2; no definite D call. Deletions cut 4 bases from V and 4 bases from J, with 4 bases between. This CDR3 spans 12 amino acids. Per germline, CDR1 SGHTA and CDR2 FQGTGA. The DNA of the CDR3 is TGTGCCAGCAGCTGGGGCACCGGGGAGCTGTTTTTT. Translated: CASSWGTGELFF.

The chain combines TRBV19 with TRBJ1-5; no clear D. Germline loops: CDR1 LNHDA, CDR2 SQIVND (reference sequence). The germline V and J ends were trimmed by 4 bases and 0 bases, with 10 bases remaining between them. There are 15 residues in the CDR3. The CDR3 loop is CASSTDTFSNQPQHF. The DNA for the CDR3 is TGTGCCAGTAGTACTGACACCTTTAGCAATCAGCCCCAGCATTTT.

The chain combines TRBV9 with TRBJ1-3; D gene unclear. The V and J ends lost 0 bases and 3 bases respectively, with 10 bases between them. The CDR3 is made up of 15 amino acids. The germline V gene has CDR1 SGDLS and CDR2 YYNGEE. CDR3: CASSVGRALGNTIYF. CDR3 nucleotide sequence: TGTGCCAGCAGCGTAGGCCGGGCTCTTGGAAACACCATATATTTT.